The clone carrying this T cell receptor beta chain has ten or more counts. Its matching antigen is unknown. Time point noted: newly diagnosed GD, antithyroid drugs for less than 3 months. The TCR library was made from RNA extracted from PBMCs. The CDR3 has 14 residues. Germline CDR1 is SGHVS and CDR2 is FQNEAQ. V shed 1 base and J shed 6 bases, with 12 bases lying between them. This sample is drawn from a study of regulatory T cells in long-lasting Graves disease. Investigators prepared the TCR beta libraries by applying iRepertoire HTBI primers and Arm-PCR of CDR3 regions. One entry per CDR3 protein, called by TCRdb with MiXCR from the multiplex PCR reads. The sample includes a few hundred thousand distinct CDR3 sequences, around 16% of them seen just once. Notes on the study in general: Owing to a sample size that was small, accuracy may have been reduced. Sharing of public clonotypes was greater in persistent patients (more than 2,500) than in new patients (around 1,000). Favored gene segments in persistent disease were TRBV28, TRBJ1-2 and TRBJ2-5.

This sample was also put to use in a study of T cells in Graves' hyperthyroidism and ophthalmopathy.

The TCR comes from a woman aged 18-29 years with Graves disease. Sequenced material: peripheral blood mononuclear cells (PBMCs), taken at new diagnosis, from a patient treated with antithyroid drugs. The chain couples TRBV7-8 to TRBJ2-5; the D gene is possibly TRBD2 (6 bases). CDR3 nucleotide sequence: TGTGCCAGCAGCTTAGGTGGTCGCGGGAAGACCCAGTACTTC. Residues: CASSLGGRGKTQYF. Looking up the rest from reference TRBV7-8 and TRBJ2-5 gives the full variable domain: GAGVSQSPRYKVAKRGQDVALRCDPISGHVSLFWYQQALGQGPEFLTYFQNEAQLDKSGLPSDRFFAERPEGSVSTLKIQRTQQEDSAVYLCASSLGGRGKTQYFGPGTRLLVL.